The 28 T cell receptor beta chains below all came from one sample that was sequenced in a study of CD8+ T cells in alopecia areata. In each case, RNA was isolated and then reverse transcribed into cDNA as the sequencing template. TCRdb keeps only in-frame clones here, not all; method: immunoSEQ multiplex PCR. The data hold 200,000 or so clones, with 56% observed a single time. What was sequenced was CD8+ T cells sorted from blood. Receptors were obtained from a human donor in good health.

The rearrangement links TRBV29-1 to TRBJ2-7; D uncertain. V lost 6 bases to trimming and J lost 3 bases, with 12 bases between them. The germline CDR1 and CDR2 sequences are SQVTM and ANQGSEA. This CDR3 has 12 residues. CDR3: CSVQEGGYEQYF. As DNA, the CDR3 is TGCAGCGTCCAAGAAGGCGGCTACGAGCAGTACTTC.

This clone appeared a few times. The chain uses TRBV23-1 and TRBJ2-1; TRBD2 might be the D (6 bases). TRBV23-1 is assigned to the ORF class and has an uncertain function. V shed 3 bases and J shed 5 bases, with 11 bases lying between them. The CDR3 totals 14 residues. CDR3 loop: CASSHQLANNEQFF. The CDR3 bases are TGCGCCAGCAGTCACCAACTAGCCAACAATGAGCAGTTCTTC.

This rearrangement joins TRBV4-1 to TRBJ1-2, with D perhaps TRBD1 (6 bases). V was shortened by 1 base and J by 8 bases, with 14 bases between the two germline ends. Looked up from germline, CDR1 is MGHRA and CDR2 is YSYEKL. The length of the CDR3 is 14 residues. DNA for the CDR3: TGCGCCAGCAGCCAAGTCGGTCTTCAGGGGGGCTACACCTTC. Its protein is CASSQVGLQGGYTF.

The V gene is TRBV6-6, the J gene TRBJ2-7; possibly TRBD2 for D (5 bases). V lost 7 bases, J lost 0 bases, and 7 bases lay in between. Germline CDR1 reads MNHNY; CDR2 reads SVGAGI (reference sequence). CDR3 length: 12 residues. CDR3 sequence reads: CASTGNSYEQYF. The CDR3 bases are TGTGCCAGCACGGGGAACTCCTACGAGCAGTACTTC.

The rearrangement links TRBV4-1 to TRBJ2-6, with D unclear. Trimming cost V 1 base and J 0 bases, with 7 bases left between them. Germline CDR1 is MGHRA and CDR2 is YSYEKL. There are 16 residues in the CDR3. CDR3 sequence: CASSQGDGSGANVLTF. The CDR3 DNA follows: TGCGCCAGCAGCCAAGGCGATGGCTCTGGGGCCAACGTCCTGACTTTC.

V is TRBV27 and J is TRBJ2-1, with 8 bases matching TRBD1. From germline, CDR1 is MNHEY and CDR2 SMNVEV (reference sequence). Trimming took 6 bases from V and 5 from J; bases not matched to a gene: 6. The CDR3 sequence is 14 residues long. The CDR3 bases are TGTGCCAGCAGATTGGGGACAGGAAACAATGAGCAGTTCTTC. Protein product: CASRLGTGNNEQFF.

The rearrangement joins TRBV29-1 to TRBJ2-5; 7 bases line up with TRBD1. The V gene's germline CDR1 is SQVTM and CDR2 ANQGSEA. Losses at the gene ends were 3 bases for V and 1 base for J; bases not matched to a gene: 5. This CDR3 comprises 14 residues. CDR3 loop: CSVEFRGSQETQYF. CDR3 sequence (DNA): TGCAGCGTTGAGTTCAGGGGGTCCCAAGAGACCCAGTACTTC.

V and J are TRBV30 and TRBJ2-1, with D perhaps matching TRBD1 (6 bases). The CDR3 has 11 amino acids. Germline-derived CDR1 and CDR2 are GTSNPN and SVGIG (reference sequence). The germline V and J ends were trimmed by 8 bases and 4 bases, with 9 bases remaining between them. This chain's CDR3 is CAADSYNEQFF. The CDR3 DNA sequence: TGTGCCGCGGACAGTTACAATGAGCAGTTCTTC.

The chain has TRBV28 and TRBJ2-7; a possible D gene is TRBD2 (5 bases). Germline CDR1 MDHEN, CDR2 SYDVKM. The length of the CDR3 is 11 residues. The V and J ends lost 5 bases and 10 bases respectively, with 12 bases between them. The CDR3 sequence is CASSPRVQQYF. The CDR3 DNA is TGTGCCAGCAGTCCGCGGGTCCAACAGTACTTC.

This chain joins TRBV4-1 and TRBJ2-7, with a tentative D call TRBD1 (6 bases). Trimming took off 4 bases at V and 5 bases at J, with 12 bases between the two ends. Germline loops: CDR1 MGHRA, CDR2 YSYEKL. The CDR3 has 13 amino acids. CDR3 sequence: CASSLGTTNEQYF. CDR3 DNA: TGCGCCAGCAGCCTCGGGACAACCAACGAGCAGTACTTC.

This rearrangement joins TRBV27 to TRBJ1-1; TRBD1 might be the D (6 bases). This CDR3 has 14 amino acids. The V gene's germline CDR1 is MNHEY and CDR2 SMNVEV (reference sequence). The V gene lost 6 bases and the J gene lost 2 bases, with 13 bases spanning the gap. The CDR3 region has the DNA TGTGCCAGCAGCTTTGAACAGGGTAACACTGAAGCTTTCTTT. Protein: CASSFEQGNTEAFF.

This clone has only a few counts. The chain's CDR3 is CSVEPGPPPVGQYF. In DNA form, the CDR3 reads TGCAGCGTCGAGCCGGGACCCCCTCCGGTGGGGCAGTACTTC. J is TRBJ2-7 and V is TRBV29-1, with D perhaps assigned TRBD1 or TRBD2 (5 bases each). This CDR3 is built from 14 residues. Per the germline V gene, CDR1 is SQVTM and CDR2 is ANQGSEA. Trimming shortened V by 6 bases and J by 9 bases, and 24 bases separated the two germline ends.

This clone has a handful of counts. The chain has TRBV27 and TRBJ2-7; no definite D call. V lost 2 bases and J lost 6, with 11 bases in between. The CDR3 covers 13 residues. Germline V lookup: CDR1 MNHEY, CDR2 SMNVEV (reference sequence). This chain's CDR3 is CASSLRDASEQYF. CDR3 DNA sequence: TGTGCCAGCAGTTTACGAGACGCTAGCGAGCAGTACTTC.

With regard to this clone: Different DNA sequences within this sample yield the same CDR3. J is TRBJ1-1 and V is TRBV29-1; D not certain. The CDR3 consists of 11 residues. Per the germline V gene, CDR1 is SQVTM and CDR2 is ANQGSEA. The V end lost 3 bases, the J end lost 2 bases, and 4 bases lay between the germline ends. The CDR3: CSVDGNTEAFF. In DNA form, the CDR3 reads TGCAGCGTTGACGGCAACACTGAAGCTTTCTTT.

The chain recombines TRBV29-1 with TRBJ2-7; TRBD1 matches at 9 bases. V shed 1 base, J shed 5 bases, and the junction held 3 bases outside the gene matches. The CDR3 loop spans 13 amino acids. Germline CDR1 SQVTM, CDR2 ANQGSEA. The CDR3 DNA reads TGCAGCGTTGAAGTGGACAGGGGAAACGAGCAGTACTTC. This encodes CSVEVDRGNEQYF.

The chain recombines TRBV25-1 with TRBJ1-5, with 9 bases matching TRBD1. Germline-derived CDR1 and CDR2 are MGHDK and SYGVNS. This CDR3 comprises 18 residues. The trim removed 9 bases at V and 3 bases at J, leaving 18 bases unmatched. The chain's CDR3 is CASPGQGFEGHTNQPQHF. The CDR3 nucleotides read TGTGCCAGTCCGGGACAGGGTTTTGAAGGCCATACCAATCAGCCCCAGCATTTT. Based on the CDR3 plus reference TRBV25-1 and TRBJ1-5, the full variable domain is EADIYQTPRYLVIGTGKKITLECSQTMGHDKMYWYQQDPGMELHLIHYSYGVNSTEKGDLSSESTVSRIRTEHFPLTLESARPSHTSQYLCASPGQGFEGHTNQPQHFGDGTRLSIL.

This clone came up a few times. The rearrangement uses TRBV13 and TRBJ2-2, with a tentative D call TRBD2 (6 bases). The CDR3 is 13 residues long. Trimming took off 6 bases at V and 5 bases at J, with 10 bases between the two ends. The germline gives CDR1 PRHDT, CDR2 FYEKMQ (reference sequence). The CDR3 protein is CASSLRGTGELFF. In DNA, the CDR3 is TGTGCCAGCAGTCTTCGGGGGACCGGGGAGCTGTTTTTT. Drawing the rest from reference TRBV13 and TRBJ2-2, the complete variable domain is AAGVIQSPRHLIKEKRETATLKCYPIPRHDTVYWYQQGPGQDPQFLISFYEKMQSDKGSIPDRFSAQQFSDYHSELNMSSLELGDSALYFCASSLRGTGELFFGEGSRLTVL.

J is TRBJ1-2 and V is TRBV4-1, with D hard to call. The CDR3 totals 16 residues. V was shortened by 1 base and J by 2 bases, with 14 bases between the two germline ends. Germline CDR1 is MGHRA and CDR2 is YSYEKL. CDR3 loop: CASSQGRLGLNYGYTF. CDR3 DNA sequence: TGCGCCAGCAGCCAAGGGAGACTTGGGTTAAACTATGGCTACACCTTC.

CDR3 sequence: CASSQVADTQNYGYTF. CDR3 nucleotide sequence: TGTGCCAGCAGCCAAGTCGCAGACACCCAGAACTATGGCTACACCTTC. The rearrangement links TRBV4-2 to TRBJ1-2, with D hard to call. V lost 1 base and J 2 bases, leaving 14 bases between the germline ends. The CDR3 totals 16 residues. CDR1 and CDR2 from the germline V gene are LGHNA and YNFKEQ.

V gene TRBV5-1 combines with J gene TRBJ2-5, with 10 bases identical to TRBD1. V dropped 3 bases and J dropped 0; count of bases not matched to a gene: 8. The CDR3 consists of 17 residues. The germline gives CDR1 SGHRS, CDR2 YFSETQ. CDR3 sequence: CASSSVRDRGHQETQYF. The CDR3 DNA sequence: TGCGCCAGCAGCTCTGTCCGGGACAGGGGTCACCAAGAGACCCAGTACTTC.

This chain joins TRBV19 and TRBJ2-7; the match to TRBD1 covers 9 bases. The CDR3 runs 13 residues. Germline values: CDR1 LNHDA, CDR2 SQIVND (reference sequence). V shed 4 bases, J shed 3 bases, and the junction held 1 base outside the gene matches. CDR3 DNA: TGTGCCAGTAGTACGGGACAGGGCTACGAGCAGTACTTC. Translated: CASSTGQGYEQYF.

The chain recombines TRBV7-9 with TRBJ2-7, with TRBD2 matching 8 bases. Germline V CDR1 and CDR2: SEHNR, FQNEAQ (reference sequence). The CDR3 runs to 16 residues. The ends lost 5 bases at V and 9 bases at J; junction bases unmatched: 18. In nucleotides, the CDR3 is TGTGCCAGCAGCCCGGCGACTAGCGCCCTACAAGTCTCGCAGTACTTC. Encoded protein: CASSPATSALQVSQYF.

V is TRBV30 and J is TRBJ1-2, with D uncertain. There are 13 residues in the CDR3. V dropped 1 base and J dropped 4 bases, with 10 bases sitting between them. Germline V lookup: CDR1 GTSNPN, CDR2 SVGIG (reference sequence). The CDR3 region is CAWSGVLLYGYTF. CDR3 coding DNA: TGTGCCTGGAGTGGGGTCCTCCTCTATGGCTACACCTTC. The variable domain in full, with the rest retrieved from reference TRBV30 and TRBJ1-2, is SQTIHQWPATLVQPVGSPLSLECTVEGTSNPNLYWYRQAAGRGLQLLFYSVGIGQISSEVPQNLSASRPQDRQFILSSKKLLLSDSGFYLCAWSGVLLYGYTFGSGTRLTVV.

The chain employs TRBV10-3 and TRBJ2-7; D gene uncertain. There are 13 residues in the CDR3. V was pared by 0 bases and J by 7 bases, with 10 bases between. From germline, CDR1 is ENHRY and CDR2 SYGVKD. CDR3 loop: CAISESRVREQYF. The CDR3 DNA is TGTGCCATCAGTGAGTCTAGGGTAAGGGAGCAGTACTTC.

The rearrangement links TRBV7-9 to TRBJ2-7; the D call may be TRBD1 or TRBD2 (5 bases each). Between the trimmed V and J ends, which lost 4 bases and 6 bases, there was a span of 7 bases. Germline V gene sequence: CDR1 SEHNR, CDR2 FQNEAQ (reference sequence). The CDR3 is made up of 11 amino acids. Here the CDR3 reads CASSWGSEQYF. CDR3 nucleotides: TGTGCCAGCAGCTGGGGGTCCGAGCAGTACTTC.

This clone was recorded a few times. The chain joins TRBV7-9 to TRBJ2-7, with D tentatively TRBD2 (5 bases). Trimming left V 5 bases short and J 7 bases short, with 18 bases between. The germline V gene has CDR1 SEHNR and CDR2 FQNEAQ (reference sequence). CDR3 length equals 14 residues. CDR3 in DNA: TGTGCCAGCAGCAACGGACTGGGCGTGGGGGAGCAGTACTTC. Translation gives CASSNGLGVGEQYF.

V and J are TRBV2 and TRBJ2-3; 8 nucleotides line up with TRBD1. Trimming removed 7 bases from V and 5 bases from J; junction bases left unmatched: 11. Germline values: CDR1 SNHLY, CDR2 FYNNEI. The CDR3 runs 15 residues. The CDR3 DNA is TGTGCCAGCACCACAGGGGGGTACCGGCAAGATACGCAGTATTTT. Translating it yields CASTTGGYRQDTQYF.

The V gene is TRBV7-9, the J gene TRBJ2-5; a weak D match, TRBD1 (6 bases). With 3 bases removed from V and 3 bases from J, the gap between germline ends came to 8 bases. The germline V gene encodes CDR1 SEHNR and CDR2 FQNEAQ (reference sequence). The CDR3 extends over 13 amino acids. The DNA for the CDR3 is TGTGCCAGCAGCTTCAGGGGAGAAGAGACCCAGTACTTC. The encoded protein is CASSFRGEETQYF.